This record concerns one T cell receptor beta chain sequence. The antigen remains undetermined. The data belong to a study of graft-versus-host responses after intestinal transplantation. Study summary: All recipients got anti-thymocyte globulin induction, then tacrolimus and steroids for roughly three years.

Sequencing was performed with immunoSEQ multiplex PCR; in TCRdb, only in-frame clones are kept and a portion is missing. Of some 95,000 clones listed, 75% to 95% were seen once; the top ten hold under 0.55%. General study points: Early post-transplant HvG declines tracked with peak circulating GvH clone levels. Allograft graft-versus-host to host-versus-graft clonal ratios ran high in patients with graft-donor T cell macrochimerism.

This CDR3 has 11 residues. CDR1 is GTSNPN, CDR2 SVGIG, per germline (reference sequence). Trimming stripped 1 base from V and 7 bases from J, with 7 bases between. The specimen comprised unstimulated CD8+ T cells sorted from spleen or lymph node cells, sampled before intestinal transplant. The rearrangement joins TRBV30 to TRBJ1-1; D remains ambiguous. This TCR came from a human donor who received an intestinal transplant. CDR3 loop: CAWSALNEAFF. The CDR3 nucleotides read TGTGCCTGGAGTGCCCTAAATGAAGCTTTCTTT.